What follows is one T cell receptor beta chain and its context. In the study's own analysis: Amplification with reference gene primers provided the estimates of nucleated cell counts. Profiling relied on immunoSEQ multiplex PCR, and the TCRdb table lists in-frame clones only, not all of them. The V and J calls and clone size are taken from that table; D and trimming were inferred from the DNA. Of over 450,000 clones detected, about 88% appear once; the ten largest clones hold 0.9%. The data are from a study of blood T cell repertoires in COVID-19. Background on the study: Material from acute and convalescent COVID-19 was sourced from the United States, Italy and Spain.

Germline CDR1 reads SGHAT; CDR2 reads FQNNGV. The V gene lost 1 base and the J gene lost 5 bases, with 6 bases spanning the gap. The CDR3 totals 13 residues. Seattle enrolled patients during active infection and tracked them longitudinally. The receptor was derived from a man younger than 30 with COVID-19, enrolled during active disease. The sequenced sample consisted of peripheral blood. The V call is TRBV11-2, the J call TRBJ1-5; D remains unclear. CDR3 DNA: TGTGCCAGCAGCTTAGTCCCGTATCAGCCCCAGCATTTT. It specifies CASSLVPYQPQHF.